Given below is one T cell receptor beta chain in context. This CDR3 is 13 amino acids long. Trimming left V 1 base short and J 4 bases short, with 5 bases between. The germline V gene encodes CDR1 LNHDA and CDR2 SQIVND (reference sequence). Sequencing used immunoSEQ multiplex PCR; TCRdb keeps in-frame clones, though not all of them. Among 90,000 to 100,000 clones listed, about nine tenths were seen once. These data are taken from a study of OX40 agonist ivuxolimab in advanced cancers. The receptor comes from an adult with an advanced solid tumor such as melanoma, head and neck, liver or kidney cancer. Sequences were derived from CD4+ or CD8+ T cells sorted from blood, sampled in a trial of the OX40 agonist ivuxolimab. The chain combines TRBV19 with TRBJ2-1; D perhaps matches TRBD2 (5 bases). In DNA form, the CDR3 reads TGTGCCAGTAGTATAGGGGAGTACAATGAGCAGTTCTTC. Translating gives CASSIGEYNEQFF.